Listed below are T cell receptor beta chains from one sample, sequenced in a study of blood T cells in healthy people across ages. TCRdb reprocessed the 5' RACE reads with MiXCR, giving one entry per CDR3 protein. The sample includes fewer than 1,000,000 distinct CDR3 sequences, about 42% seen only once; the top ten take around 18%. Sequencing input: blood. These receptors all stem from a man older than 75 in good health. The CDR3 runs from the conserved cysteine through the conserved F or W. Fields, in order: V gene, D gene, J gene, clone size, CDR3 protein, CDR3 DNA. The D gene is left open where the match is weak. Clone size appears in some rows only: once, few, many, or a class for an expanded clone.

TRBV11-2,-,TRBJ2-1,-,CASSFGQGQFF,TGTGCCAGCAGCTTTGGGCAGGGGCAGTTCTTC
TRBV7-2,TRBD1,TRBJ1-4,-,CASSPLPSQGDRRTNEKLFF,TGTGCCAGCAGCCCCCTCCCCAGCCAGGGGGATAGACGAACTAATGAAAAACTGTTTTTT
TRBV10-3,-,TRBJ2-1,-,CAITRDSDNEQFF,TGTGCCATCACCCGGGACTCGGACAATGAGCAGTTCTTC
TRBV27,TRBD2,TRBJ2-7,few,CASRTGLAGAWEQYF,TGTGCCAGCAGAACGGGACTAGCGGGAGCATGGGAGCAGTACTTC
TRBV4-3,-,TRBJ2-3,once,CASSQGGSSTDTQYF,TGCGCCAGCAGCCAAGGGGGATCTAGCACAGATACGCAGTATTTT
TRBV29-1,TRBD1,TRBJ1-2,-,CSVGQGIRGYTF,TGCAGCGTGGGACAGGGGATCCGGGGCTACACCTTC
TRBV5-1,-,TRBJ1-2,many,CASSLAGTNYGYTF,TGCGCCAGCAGCTTGGCCGGGACGAACTATGGCTACACCTTC
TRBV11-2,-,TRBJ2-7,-,CASSFVGAYSYEQYF,TGTGCCAGCAGCTTTGTGGGCGCCTACTCCTACGAGCAGTACTTC
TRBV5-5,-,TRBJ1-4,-,CASSLGRANEKLFF,TGTGCCAGCAGCTTAGGACGGGCTAATGAAAAACTGTTTTTT
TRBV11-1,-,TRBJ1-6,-,CASSLLEHSPLHF,TGTGCCAGCAGCTTATTGGAACATTCACCCCTCCACTTT
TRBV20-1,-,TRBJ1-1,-,CSAATATAYEAFF,TGCAGTGCGGCGACAGCAACCGCCTATGAAGCTTTCTTT
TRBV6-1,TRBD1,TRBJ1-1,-,CASSRQGWTEAFF,TGTGCCAGCAGTCGACAGGGTTGGACTGAAGCTTTCTTT